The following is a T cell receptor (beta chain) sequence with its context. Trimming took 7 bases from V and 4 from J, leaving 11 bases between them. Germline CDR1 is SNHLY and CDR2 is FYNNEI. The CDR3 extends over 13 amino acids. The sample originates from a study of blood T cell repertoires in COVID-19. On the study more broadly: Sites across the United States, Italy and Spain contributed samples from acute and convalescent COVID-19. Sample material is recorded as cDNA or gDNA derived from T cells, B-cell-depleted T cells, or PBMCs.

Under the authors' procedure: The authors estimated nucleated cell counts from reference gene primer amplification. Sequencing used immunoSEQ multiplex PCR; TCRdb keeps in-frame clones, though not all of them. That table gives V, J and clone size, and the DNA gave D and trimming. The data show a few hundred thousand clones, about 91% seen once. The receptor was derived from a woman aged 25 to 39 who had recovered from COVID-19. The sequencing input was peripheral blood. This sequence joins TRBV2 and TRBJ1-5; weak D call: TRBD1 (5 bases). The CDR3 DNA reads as TGTGCCAGCATGGGAGGGGTTAATCAGCCCCAGCATTTT. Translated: CASMGGVNQPQHF.